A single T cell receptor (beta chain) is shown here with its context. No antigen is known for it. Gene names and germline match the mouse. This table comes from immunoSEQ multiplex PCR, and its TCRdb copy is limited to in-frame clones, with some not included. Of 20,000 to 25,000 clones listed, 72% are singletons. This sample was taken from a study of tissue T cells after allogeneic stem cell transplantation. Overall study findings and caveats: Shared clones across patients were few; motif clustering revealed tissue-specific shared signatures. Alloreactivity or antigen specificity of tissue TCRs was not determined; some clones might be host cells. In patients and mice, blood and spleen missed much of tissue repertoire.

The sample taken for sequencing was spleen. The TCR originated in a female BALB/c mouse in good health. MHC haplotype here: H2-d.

The CDR3 DNA, read in part, is TGTGCCAGCAGTCGGACAGGGAGAGGTGCTGAGCAGTTC. This translates into CASSRTGRGAEQF. The complete CDR3 reads CASSRTGRGAEQFF. The chain is built from TRBV14 and TRBJ2-1; the match to TRBD1 covers 8 bases. The read is 1 residue too short to cover the CDR3 end, so that end is filled in from the germline J gene. The CDR3 is made up of 14 amino acids. Trimming cost V 4 bases and J 6 bases; bases outside gene matches: 6. CDR1 SGHDT and CDR2 FRDEAV come from the germline V gene.